This TCR beta chain was recovered during a study of shared clonotypes between healthy human individuals. CDR1 and CDR2 (germline): MDHEN, SYDVKM. CDR3 length equals 13 residues. Trimming removed 1 base from V and 2 bases from J, with 5 bases in between. Clones were read by immunoSEQ multiplex PCR, and TCRdb kept only the in-frame ones, dropping some. The data show some 2,500,000 clones, with approximately 90% seen just once and roughly 0.34% held by the top ten. Note on this clone: This sample includes further DNA sequences coding for the same CDR3.

Sequences were obtained from naive CD4+ T cells from PBMCs. The subset was: CD45RA+ positively selected. This clonotype was sampled from a man aged 18 to 30 in good health. Some clones in this sample may be carry-over from other donors' samples. The chain couples TRBV28 to TRBJ1-2; unclear D gene. The CDR3 region is CASSLSRNYGYTF. CDR3 DNA sequence: TGTGCCAGCAGTTTATCGAGAAACTATGGCTACACCTTC.